The 14 T cell receptor beta chains below come from one sample, sequenced in a study of Tregs in tolerant kidney transplant recipients. Recipients received nonmyeloablative bone marrow transplants from related graft donors, with transient mixed chimerism. The protocol was immunoSEQ multiplex PCR, while the TCRdb copy is restricted to in-frame clones and leaves out a portion. Among more than 90,000 clones, roughly 93% were seen once, and the ten largest hold approximately 1.5%. Sample: CD4+ T cells from blood (PBMCs), taken 12 months after the transplant. All receptors come from a human patient who received a combined kidney and bone marrow transplant. The graft donor may be the source of some T cells.

The chain recombines TRBV9 with TRBJ1-2, with 7 bases fitting TRBD1. CDR3 length: 18 amino acids. V lost 3 bases, J lost 4 bases, and 18 bases stayed unmatched. Germline lookup yields CDR1 SGDLS and CDR2 YYNGEE. CDR3 nucleotides: TGTGCCAGCAGCGCCCGGGACAGCATTCTACTCGCTGCCTATGGCTACACCTTC. Amino acid sequence: CASSARDSILLAAYGYTF.

This rearrangement joins TRBV7-9 to TRBJ2-7, with 12 positions matching TRBD1. Germline CDR1 is SEHNR and CDR2 is FQNEAQ (reference sequence). The CDR3 covers 16 residues. The J segment lost 1 base and the V segment lost 5 bases, leaving 6 bases of the junction unmatched. The CDR3 DNA sequence: TGTGCCAGCAGCCCCCGGGGACAGGGGGCTTCCTACGAGCAGTACTTC. Its protein is CASSPRGQGASYEQYF.

This chain connects TRBV10-2 to TRBJ1-1; TRBD1 aligns across 8 bases. Germline V CDR1 and CDR2: WSHSY, SAAADI. V was pared by 2 bases and J by 1 base, with 3 bases of the junction left unmatched. The CDR3 runs 15 residues. CDR3 DNA: TGCGCCAGCAGTGAGCCTGGACAGGGGAACACTGAAGCTTTCTTT. Residues: CASSEPGQGNTEAFF.

V usage is TRBV4-1 and J usage is TRBJ1-4; 9 nucleotides agree with TRBD1. Per germline, CDR1 MGHRA and CDR2 YSYEKL. The CDR3 has 15 amino acids. The V and J ends lost 5 bases and 7 bases, in that order; junction bases with no gene match: 8. This CDR3 reads CASSGQGHFGEKLFF. The CDR3 bases are TGCGCCAGCAGCGGACAGGGGCATTTCGGTGAAAAACTGTTTTTT.

In this sample, this clone turned up once. V is TRBV18 and J is TRBJ1-2, with a possible D match to TRBD1 (5 bases). In germline, CDR1 is KGHSH, CDR2 LQKENI. Trimming removed 6 bases from V and 4 bases from J, with 18 bases in between. The CDR3 covers 15 residues. The CDR3 is CASSPTTGARYGYTF. CDR3 coding DNA: TGTGCCAGCTCCCCGACGACTGGGGCCCGCTATGGCTACACCTTC.

This clone was observed once. The genes are TRBV6-6 and TRBJ2-6; D not certain. This CDR3 has 14 residues. V gave up 6 bases and J gave up 5 bases, with 11 bases separating them. Germline V gene lookup returns CDR1 MNHNY and CDR2 SVGAGI (reference sequence). The CDR3 sequence: CASRALWRANVLTF. The DNA of the CDR3 is TGTGCCAGCAGGGCCCTCTGGCGGGCCAACGTCCTGACTTTC.

The rearrangement uses TRBV7-2 and TRBJ2-7; a possible D gene is TRBD1 (6 bases). Germline V CDR1 and CDR2: SGHTA, FQGNSA. Trimming took 4 bases from V and 3 from J, leaving 22 bases between them. The CDR3 contains 17 residues. The DNA of the CDR3 is TGTGCCAGCAGCTCCGCATACACAGGGTCAGGGGACTACGAGCAGTACTTC. Its translation is CASSSAYTGSGDYEQYF.

The gene calls are TRBV30 and TRBJ2-5; 11 bases agree with TRBD2. Germline loops: CDR1 GTSNPN, CDR2 SVGIG (reference sequence). Trimming at V came to 4 bases and at J to 4 bases, leaving 11 bases not matched to a gene. The CDR3 contains 16 residues. The CDR3 coding sequence is TGTGCCTGGACCAACGGGCTAGCGGGGGGCCTAGAGACCCAGTACTTC. Translating it yields CAWTNGLAGGLETQYF.

The chain joins TRBV18 to TRBJ1-4; TRBD1 might be the D (5 bases). Trimming took off 2 bases at V and 8 bases at J, with 12 bases between the two ends. The CDR3 consists of 14 residues. CDR1 KGHSH and CDR2 LQKENI come from the germline V gene. The chain's CDR3 is CASSPRQGGEKLFF. CDR3 bases: TGTGCCAGCTCACCAAGGCAGGGTGGCGAAAAACTGTTTTTT. The complete variable domain, with remaining parts taken from reference TRBV18 and TRBJ1-4, reads NAGVMQNPRHLVRRRGQEARLRCSPMKGHSHVYWYRQLPEEGLKFMVYLQKENIIDESGMPKERFSAEFPKEGPSILRIQQVVRGDSAAYFCASSPRQGGEKLFFGSGTQLSVL.

The J gene is TRBJ2-4, the V gene TRBV5-4; 9 bases line up with TRBD2. The trim removed 2 bases at V and 8 bases at J, leaving 5 bases unmatched. The CDR3 loop spans 14 amino acids. The germline gives CDR1 SGHNT, CDR2 YYREEE (reference sequence). CDR3 bases: TGTGCCAGCAGCTTCCCCGGGACTAGCCACATTCAGTACTTC. Amino acid sequence: CASSFPGTSHIQYF.

This clone was counted once. The gene calls are TRBV2 and TRBJ2-1, with TRBD2 identical over 8 bases. CDR1 is SNHLY, CDR2 FYNNEI, per germline. The CDR3 totals 14 residues. Trimming took 7 bases from V and 8 from J; bases not matched to a gene: 10. CDR3 protein: CASKSGLAIHEQFF. The CDR3 nucleotides are TGTGCCAGCAAGTCCGGACTAGCTATCCATGAGCAGTTCTTC.

The gene calls are TRBV19 and TRBJ2-3; 8 bases are a match to TRBD1. V was pared by 5 bases and J by 3 bases, with 7 bases of the junction left unmatched. In germline, CDR1 is LNHDA, CDR2 SQIVND (reference sequence). The CDR3 is 15 residues long. CDR3 in amino acids: CASSFRDRRTDTQYF. The CDR3 DNA reads as TGTGCCAGTAGTTTCCGGGACAGGAGAACAGATACGCAGTATTTT.

The V call is TRBV29-1, the J call TRBJ1-1; 8 bases fit TRBD1. This CDR3 comprises 12 residues. Trimming cost V 7 bases and J 0 bases; bases outside gene matches: 1. CDR1 is SQVTM, CDR2 ANQGSEA, per germline. The CDR3 reads CSGGQVNTEAFF. CDR3 DNA: TGCAGCGGGGGACAGGTGAACACTGAAGCTTTCTTT. Supplemented by reference TRBV29-1 and TRBJ1-1, the full variable domain reads SAVISQKPSRDICQRGTSLTIQCQVDSQVTMMFWYRQQPGQSLTLIATANQGSEATYESGFVIDKFPISRPNLTFSTLTVSNMSPEDSSIYLCSGGQVNTEAFFGQGTRLTVV.

This chain joins TRBV18 and TRBJ1-4; perhaps TRBD1 as D (6 bases). CDR1 KGHSH and CDR2 LQKENI come from the germline V gene. The CDR3 sequence is 14 residues long. The V end was cut by 5 bases, the J end by 7 bases, with 14 bases between. In DNA, the CDR3 is TGTGCCAGCTCAGAGACAGGTCGGGTTGAAAAACTGTTTTTT. Its protein is CASSETGRVEKLFF.